This T cell receptor beta chain was captured by sequencing in a study of T cell repertoires in cytomegalovirus infection. At the level of the study: Matching HLA type and CMV infection were both indicated by public TCR beta signatures.

The CDR3 runs 16 residues. Trimming took 0 bases from V and 1 from J, leaving 12 bases between them. Germline lookup yields CDR1 LGHDT and CDR2 YNNKEL (reference sequence). This clonotype has a handful of counts. One entry per CDR3 protein, called by TCRdb with MiXCR from the reads. The sample includes around 530,000 distinct CDR3 sequences, more than 15% seen only once; the top ten take roughly a quarter. The chain is built from TRBV3-1 and TRBJ2-5; D is unclear. The sequence was obtained from a human donor in good health (CMV status not recorded). Some clones in this sample may be carry-over from other donors' samples. Sequenced sample: CD8+ T cells from PBMCs. The CDR3 DNA reads TGTGCCAGCAGCCAAGAACTGGGCCTTCGCCAAGAGACCCAGTACTTC. Its translation: CASSQELGLRQETQYF.